Shown below are 19 T cell receptor beta chains from a single sample sequenced in a study of cytomegalovirus exposure and HLA in healthy donors. The PCR employed 60 Vbeta primers together with 13 Jbeta primers. Profiling relied on immunoSEQ multiplex PCR, and the TCRdb table lists in-frame clones only, not all of them. The table has 200,000 or so clones, roughly 80% seen once. Sequenced sample: PBMCs. These TCRs come from a woman under 30 in good health and CMV-seronegative.

This clone was counted between two and nine times. This chain joins TRBV18 and TRBJ2-7; 7 nucleotides line up with TRBD2. The junction had 4 bases not matched to a gene; V was cut back by 4 bases and J by 4 bases. The V gene's germline CDR1 is KGHSH and CDR2 LQKENI. CDR3 length: 13 amino acids. The CDR3 region is CASSQGEGYEQYF. The CDR3 coding sequence is TGTGCCAGCTCACAAGGGGAGGGTTACGAGCAGTACTTC.

With respect to this clone: At one boundary the junction diverges from the germline segment, which might be a read error. The chain employs TRBV27 and TRBJ2-3; D perhaps matches TRBD1 (5 bases). The CDR3 covers 14 residues. Germline lookup yields CDR1 MNHEY and CDR2 SMNVEV (reference sequence). DNA of the CDR3: TGTGCCAGCATGGTAGCTTGGGGCACGGATACGCAGTATTTT. This sequence encodes CASMVAWGTDTQYF.

This clone was recorded only once. The chain employs TRBV27 and TRBJ1-5; D not certain. V was cut by 5 bases and J by 2 bases, with 7 bases left in between. The CDR3 is made up of 13 amino acids. The germline CDR1 and CDR2 sequences are MNHEY and SMNVEV (reference sequence). CDR3 bases: TGTGCCAGCAGTAACAATGGCAATCAGCCCCAGCATTTT. This encodes CASSNNGNQPQHF.

The chain uses TRBV27 and TRBJ1-1; D is possibly TRBD1 (6 bases). Deletions cut 2 bases from V and 2 bases from J, with 15 bases between. This CDR3 has 16 residues. From germline, CDR1 is MNHEY and CDR2 SMNVEV (reference sequence). CDR3: CASSLGLGRGNTEAFF. In nucleotides, the CDR3 is TGTGCCAGCAGTTTAGGGTTAGGCAGGGGAAACACTGAAGCTTTCTTT.

The chain is built from TRBV5-1 and TRBJ2-1, with D unresolved. The CDR3 runs to 13 residues. Germline CDR1 SGHRS, CDR2 YFSETQ. CDR3 coding DNA: TGCGGAGACGGGTGCCGGACCTACAATGAGCAGTTCTTC. Translating it yields CGDGCRTYNEQFF.

This chain connects TRBV19 to TRBJ1-5; maybe TRBD1 (5 bases). This CDR3 is built from 18 residues. The V gene's germline CDR1 is LNHDA and CDR2 SQIVND (reference sequence). V lost 1 base and J 0 bases, leaving 16 bases between the germline ends. CDR3 residues: CASSIGQGRKDSNQPQHF. The CDR3 DNA is TGTGCCAGTAGTATAGGCCAGGGAAGGAAGGATAGCAATCAGCCCCAGCATTTT.

The chain has TRBV28 and TRBJ2-1; the match to TRBD2 covers 8 bases. The CDR3 sequence is 14 residues long. Germline CDR1 is MDHEN and CDR2 is SYDVKM. Unmatched junction bases numbered 10, after V lost 8 bases and J lost 7 bases. The CDR3 protein is CASLTGGPSNEQFF. CDR3 nucleotides: TGTGCCAGCTTGACGGGAGGGCCGTCGAATGAGCAGTTCTTC.

V gene TRBV5-6 combines with J gene TRBJ2-5, with a tentative D call TRBD1 (6 bases). CDR1 is SGHDT and CDR2 is YYEEEE in the germline V gene. V gave up 1 base and J gave up 1 base, with 11 bases separating them. The CDR3 is 15 residues long. CDR3: CASSLIGTTQETQYF. The CDR3 nucleotides are TGTGCCAGCAGCTTGATAGGGACAACCCAAGAGACCCAGTACTTC.

The chain joins TRBV6-1 to TRBJ1-2; 8 bases agree with TRBD1. This CDR3 is built from 15 residues. Germline CDR1 is MNHNS and CDR2 is SASEGT. With 6 bases clipped from V and 5 bases from J, the junction kept 11 bases outside the gene matches. CDR3 residues: CASSYGTGLGYGYTF. Here the CDR3 DNA reads TGTGCCAGCAGCTATGGGACAGGTCTGGGGTATGGCTACACCTTC.

The count of this clone is one. The chain combines TRBV19 with TRBJ2-7; 7 nucleotides agree with TRBD2. V was pared by 1 base and J by 2 bases, with 5 bases of the junction left unmatched. CDR3 length: 15 amino acids. Germline V gene sequence: CDR1 LNHDA, CDR2 SQIVND (reference sequence). The CDR3 DNA reads as TGTGCCAGTAGTATAGTTTGGGGGGGTACCTACGAGCAGTACTTC. Translation gives CASSIVWGGTYEQYF.

This chain uses TRBV5-6 with TRBJ1-3, with D possibly TRBD1 on 5 matching bases. The CDR3 runs to 13 residues. Germline CDR1 reads SGHDT; CDR2 reads YYEEEE. V lost 0 bases and J 6 bases, leaving 7 bases between the germline ends. The CDR3 here is CASSLEQENTIYF. Here the CDR3 DNA reads TGTGCCAGCAGCTTGGAACAGGAAAACACCATATATTTT.

J is TRBJ2-1 and V is TRBV10-3, with D tentatively TRBD2 (6 bases). Deletions cut 6 bases from V and 8 bases from J, with 14 bases between. Germline V gives CDR1 ENHRY, CDR2 SYGVKD. The CDR3 length is 13 residues. This chain's CDR3 is CAIREGSGDEQFF. The CDR3 DNA is TGTGCCATCAGGGAAGGGTCGGGGGATGAGCAGTTCTTC.

The chain combines TRBV6-6 with TRBJ1-2, with 9 bases that match TRBD1. V gave up 6 bases and J gave up 6 bases; unmatched junction bases: 5. CDR3 length equals 13 residues. Germline CDR1 is MNHNY and CDR2 is SVGAGI (reference sequence). CDR3 loop: CASREQGANGYTF. Written as DNA, the CDR3 is TGTGCCAGCAGGGAACAGGGGGCGAATGGCTACACCTTC.

V and J are TRBV9 and TRBJ2-3; D possibly corresponds to TRBD1 (5 bases). Germline CDR1 SGDLS, CDR2 YYNGEE. This CDR3 region has 16 residues. Deletions cut 4 bases from V and 6 bases from J, with 21 bases between. The CDR3 loop is CASSPAAGIASDTQYF. Here the CDR3 DNA reads TGTGCCAGCAGCCCCGCCGCAGGGATAGCATCTGATACGCAGTATTTT. Complete variable domain (other parts from reference TRBV9 and TRBJ2-3): DSGVTQTPKHLITATGQRVTLRCSPRSGDLSVYWYQQSLDQGLQFLIQYYNGEERAKGNILERFSAQQFPDLHSELNLSSLELGDSALYFCASSPAAGIASDTQYFGPGTRLTVL.

This clone was found once. The genes are TRBV27 and TRBJ2-7; the D gene is possibly TRBD2 (7 bases). The CDR3 covers 12 residues. From germline, CDR1 is MNHEY and CDR2 SMNVEV (reference sequence). V shed 8 bases and J shed 7 bases, with 15 bases lying between them. The CDR3 reads CASGRGLGEQYF. The DNA for the CDR3 is TGTGCCAGCGGGCGGGGGCTGGGGGAGCAGTACTTC.

Comment on this clone: The junction and the germline gene differ at one end; a read error may be behind it. The chain employs TRBV6-4 and TRBJ2-2; a possible D gene is TRBD1 (6 bases). CDR1 MRHNA and CDR2 SNTAGT come from the germline V gene. This CDR3 region has 17 residues. In DNA, the CDR3 is TGTGCCAGCAGCGACTCGGGACACAGTACGAACACCGGGGAGCTGTTTTTT. Its protein is CASSDSGHSTNTGELFF.

This clone showed up just a few times. CDR3 DNA sequence: TGTGCCAGCAGTGGACAAAACAGGGGGAAGGTAGGCGATTTCTTT. It codes for CASSGQNRGKVGDFF. This chain joins TRBV25-1 and TRBJ1-1; TRBD1 matches at 8 bases. V shed 4 bases, J shed 13 bases, and the junction held 17 bases outside the gene matches. The length of the CDR3 is 15 residues. Germline V CDR1 and CDR2: MGHDK, SYGVNS.

This chain joins TRBV5-1 and TRBJ2-7; TRBD2 agrees at 14 bases. The V and J ends lost 8 bases and 2 bases, in that order; junction bases with no gene match: 3. The CDR3 runs to 14 residues. The germline V gene encodes CDR1 SGHRS and CDR2 YFSETQ. The CDR3 bases are TGCGCCAGTAGACTAGCGGGAGGGCCCTACGAGCAGTACTTC. This codes for CASRLAGGPYEQYF.

V usage is TRBV5-6 and J usage is TRBJ1-4; 8 bases align to TRBD1. Trimming cost V 0 bases and J 0 bases; bases outside gene matches: 4. From germline, CDR1 is SGHDT and CDR2 YYEEEE. The CDR3 is made up of 17 amino acids. CDR3 nucleotides: TGTGCCAGCAGCTTGGGGACAGGGTTGGCAACTAATGAAAAACTGTTTTTT. Translation gives CASSLGTGLATNEKLFF.